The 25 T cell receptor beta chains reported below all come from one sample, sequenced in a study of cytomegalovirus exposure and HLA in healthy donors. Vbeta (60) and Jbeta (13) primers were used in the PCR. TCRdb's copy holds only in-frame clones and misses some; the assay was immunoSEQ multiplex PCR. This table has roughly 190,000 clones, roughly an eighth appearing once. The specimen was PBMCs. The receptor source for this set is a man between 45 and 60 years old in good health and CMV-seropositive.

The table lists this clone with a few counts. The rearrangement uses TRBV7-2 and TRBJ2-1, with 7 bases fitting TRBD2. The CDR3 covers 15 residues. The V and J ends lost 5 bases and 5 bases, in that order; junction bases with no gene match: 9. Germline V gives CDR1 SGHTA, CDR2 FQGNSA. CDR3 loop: CASSLRGTTDNEQFF. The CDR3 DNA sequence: TGTGCCAGCAGCCTCCGGGGGACTACCGACAATGAGCAGTTCTTC.

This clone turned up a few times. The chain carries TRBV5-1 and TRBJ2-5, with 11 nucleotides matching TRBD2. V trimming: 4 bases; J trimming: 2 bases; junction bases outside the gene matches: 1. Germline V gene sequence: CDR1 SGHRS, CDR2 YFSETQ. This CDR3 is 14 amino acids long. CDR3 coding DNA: TGCGCCAGCAGCCGACTAGCGGGGCAAGAGACCCAGTACTTC. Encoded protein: CASSRLAGQETQYF.

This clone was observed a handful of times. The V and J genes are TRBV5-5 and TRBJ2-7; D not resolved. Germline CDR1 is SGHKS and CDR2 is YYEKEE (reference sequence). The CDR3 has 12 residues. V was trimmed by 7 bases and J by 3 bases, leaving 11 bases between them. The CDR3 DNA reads TGTGCCAGCGGCCTACTGTACTACGAGCAGTACGTC. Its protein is CASGLLYYEQYV.

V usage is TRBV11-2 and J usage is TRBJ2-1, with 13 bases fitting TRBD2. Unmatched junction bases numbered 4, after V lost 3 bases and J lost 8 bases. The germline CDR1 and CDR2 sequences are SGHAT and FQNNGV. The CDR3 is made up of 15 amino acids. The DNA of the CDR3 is TGTGCCAGCAGCTTGGGGACTAGCGGGGTCGATGAGCAGTTCTTC. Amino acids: CASSLGTSGVDEQFF. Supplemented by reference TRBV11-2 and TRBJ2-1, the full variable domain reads EAGVAQSPRYKIIEKRQSVAFWCNPISGHATLYWYQQILGQGPKLLIQFQNNGVVDDSQLPKDRFSAERLKGVDSTLKIQPAKLEDSAVYLCASSLGTSGVDEQFFGPGTRLTVL.

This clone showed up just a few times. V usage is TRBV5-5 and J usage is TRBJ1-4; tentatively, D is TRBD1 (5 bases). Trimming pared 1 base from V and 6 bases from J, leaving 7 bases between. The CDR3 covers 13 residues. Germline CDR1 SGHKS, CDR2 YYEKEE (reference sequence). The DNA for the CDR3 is TGTGCCAGCAGCTTGAGCAGGGATGAAAAACTGTTTTTT. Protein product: CASSLSRDEKLFF. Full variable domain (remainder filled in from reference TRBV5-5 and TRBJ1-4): DAGVTQSPTHLIKTRGQQVTLRCSPISGHKSVSWYQQVLGQGPQFIFQYYEKEERGRGNFPDRFSARQFPNYSSELNVNALLLGDSALYLCASSLSRDEKLFFGSGTQLSVL.

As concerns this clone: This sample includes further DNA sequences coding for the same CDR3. The chain's CDR3 is CASSMRNQPQHF. The CDR3 DNA follows: TGTGCCAGTAGTATGCGTAATCAGCCCCAGCATTTT. The gene calls are TRBV19 and TRBJ1-5; D remains unclear. V was cut by 3 bases and J by 4 bases, with 4 bases left in between. The CDR3 is made up of 12 amino acids. The germline V gene encodes CDR1 LNHDA and CDR2 SQIVND (reference sequence). The full variable domain, completed using reference TRBV19 and TRBJ1-5, is DGGITQSPKYLFRKEGQNVTLSCEQNLNHDAMYWYRQDPGQGLRLIYYSQIVNDFQKGDIAEGYSVSREKKESFPLTVTSAQKNPTAFYLCASSMRNQPQHFGDGTRLSIL.

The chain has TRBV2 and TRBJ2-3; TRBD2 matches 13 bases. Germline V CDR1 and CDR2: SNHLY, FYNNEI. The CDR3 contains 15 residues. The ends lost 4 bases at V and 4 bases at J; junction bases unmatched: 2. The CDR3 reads CASSVTSGGADTQYF. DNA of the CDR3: TGTGCCAGCAGTGTTACTAGCGGGGGGGCAGATACGCAGTATTTT.

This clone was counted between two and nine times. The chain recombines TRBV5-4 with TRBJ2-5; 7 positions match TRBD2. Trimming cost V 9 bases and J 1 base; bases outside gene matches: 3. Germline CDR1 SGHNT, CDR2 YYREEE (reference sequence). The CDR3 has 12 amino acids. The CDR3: CATSGAQETQYF. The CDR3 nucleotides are TGTGCCACAAGCGGGGCCCAAGAGACCCAGTACTTC. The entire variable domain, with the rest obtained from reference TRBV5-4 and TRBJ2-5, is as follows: ETGVTQSPTHLIKTRGQQVTLRCSSQSGHNTVSWYQQALGQGPQFIFQYYREEENGRGNFPPRFSGLQFPNYSSELNVNALELDDSALYLCATSGAQETQYFGPGTRLLVL.

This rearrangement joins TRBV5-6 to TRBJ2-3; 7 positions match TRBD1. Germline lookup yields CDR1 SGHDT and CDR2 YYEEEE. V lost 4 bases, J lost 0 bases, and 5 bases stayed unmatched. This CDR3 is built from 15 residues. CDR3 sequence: CASSPRQGSTDTQYF. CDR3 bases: TGTGCCAGCAGCCCCCGACAGGGCAGCACAGATACGCAGTATTTT.

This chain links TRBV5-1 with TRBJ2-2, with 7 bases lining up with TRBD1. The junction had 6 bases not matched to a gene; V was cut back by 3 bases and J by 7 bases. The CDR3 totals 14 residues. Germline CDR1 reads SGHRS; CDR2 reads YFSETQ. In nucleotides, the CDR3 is TGCGCCAGCAGCTCACAGGGGCCGGGCGGGGAGCTGTTTTTT. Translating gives CASSSQGPGGELFF.

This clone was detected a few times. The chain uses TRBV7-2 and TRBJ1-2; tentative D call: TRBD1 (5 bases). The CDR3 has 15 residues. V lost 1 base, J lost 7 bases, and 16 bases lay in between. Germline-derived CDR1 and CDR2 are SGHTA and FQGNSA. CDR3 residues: CASSLGGGGEAGYTF. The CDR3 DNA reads TGTGCCAGCAGCTTAGGGGGCGGGGGGGAAGCTGGCTACACCTTC.

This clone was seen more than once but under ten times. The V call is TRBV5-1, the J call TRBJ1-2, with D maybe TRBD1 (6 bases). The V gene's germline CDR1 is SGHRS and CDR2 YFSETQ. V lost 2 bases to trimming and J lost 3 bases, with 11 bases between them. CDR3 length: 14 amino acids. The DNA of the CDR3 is TGCGCCAGCAGCTTTTCTCCAGGGGACTATGGCTACACCTTC. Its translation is CASSFSPGDYGYTF.

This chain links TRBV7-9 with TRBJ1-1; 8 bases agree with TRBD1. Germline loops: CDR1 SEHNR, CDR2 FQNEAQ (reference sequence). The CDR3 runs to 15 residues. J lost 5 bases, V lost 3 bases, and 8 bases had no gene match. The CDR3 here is CASSFGEQGGTEAFF. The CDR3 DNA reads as TGTGCCAGCAGCTTTGGGGAACAGGGGGGGACTGAAGCTTTCTTT.

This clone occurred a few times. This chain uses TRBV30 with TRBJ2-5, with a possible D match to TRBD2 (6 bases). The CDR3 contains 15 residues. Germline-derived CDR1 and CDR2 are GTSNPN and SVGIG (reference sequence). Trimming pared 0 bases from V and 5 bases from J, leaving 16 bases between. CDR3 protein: CAWSVPGGRGETQYF. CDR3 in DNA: TGTGCCTGGAGTGTACCCGGGGGACGGGGCGAGACCCAGTACTTC.

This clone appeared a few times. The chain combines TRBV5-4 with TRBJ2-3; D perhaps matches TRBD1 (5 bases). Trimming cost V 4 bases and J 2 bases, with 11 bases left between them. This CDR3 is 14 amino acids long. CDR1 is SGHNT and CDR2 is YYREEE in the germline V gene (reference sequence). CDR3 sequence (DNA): TGTGCCAGCAGCCCGACAGCGTTCACAGATACGCAGTATTTT. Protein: CASSPTAFTDTQYF.

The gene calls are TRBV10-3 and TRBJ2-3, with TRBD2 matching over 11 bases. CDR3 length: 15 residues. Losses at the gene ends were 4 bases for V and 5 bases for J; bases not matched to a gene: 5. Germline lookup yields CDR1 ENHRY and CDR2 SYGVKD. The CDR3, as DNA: TGTGCCATCAGTGTGCTAGCGGGGGGCTTAGATACGCAGTATTTT. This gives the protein CAISVLAGGLDTQYF.

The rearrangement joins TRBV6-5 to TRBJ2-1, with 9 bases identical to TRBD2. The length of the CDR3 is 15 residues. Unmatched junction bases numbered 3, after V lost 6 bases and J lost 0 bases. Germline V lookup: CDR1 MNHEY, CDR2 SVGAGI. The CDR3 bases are TGTGCCAGCAGCCCTAGCGGGGTCTCCTACAATGAGCAGTTCTTC. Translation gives CASSPSGVSYNEQFF.

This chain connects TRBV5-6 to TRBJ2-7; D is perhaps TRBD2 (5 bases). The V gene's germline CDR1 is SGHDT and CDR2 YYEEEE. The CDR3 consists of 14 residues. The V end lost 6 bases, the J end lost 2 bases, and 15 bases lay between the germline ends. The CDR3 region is CASTLLDLPYEQYV. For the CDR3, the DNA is TGTGCCAGCACGTTACTAGACTTACCCTACGAGCAGTACGTC.

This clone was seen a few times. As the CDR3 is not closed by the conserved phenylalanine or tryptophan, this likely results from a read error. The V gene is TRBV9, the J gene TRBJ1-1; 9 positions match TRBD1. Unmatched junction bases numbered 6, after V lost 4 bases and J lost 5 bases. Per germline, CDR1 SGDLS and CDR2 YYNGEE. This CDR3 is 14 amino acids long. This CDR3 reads CASSSNRGRTEAFV. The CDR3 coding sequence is TGTGCCAGCAGCTCAAACAGGGGGCGGACTGAAGCTTTCGTT.

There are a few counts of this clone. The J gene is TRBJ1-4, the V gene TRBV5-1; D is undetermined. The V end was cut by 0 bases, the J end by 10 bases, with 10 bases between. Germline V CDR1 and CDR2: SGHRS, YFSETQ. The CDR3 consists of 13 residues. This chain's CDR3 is CASSLGTRGKLFF. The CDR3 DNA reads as TGCGCCAGCAGCTTGGGTACACGAGGAAAACTGTTTTTT.

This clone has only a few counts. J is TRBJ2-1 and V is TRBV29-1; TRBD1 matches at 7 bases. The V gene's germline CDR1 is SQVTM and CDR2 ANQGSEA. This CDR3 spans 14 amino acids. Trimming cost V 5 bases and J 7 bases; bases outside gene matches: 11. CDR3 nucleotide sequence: TGCAGCGTTTACAAGGGAGACAGGGAGAATGAGCAGTTCTTC. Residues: CSVYKGDRENEQFF.

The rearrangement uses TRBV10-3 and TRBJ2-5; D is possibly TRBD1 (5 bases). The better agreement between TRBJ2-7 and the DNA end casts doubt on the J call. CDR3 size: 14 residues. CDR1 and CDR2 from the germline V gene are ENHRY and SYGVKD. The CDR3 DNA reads TGTGCCATCAGGGACACCCTTTTCGGCGACGAGCAGTACTTC. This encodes CAIRDTLFGDEQYF.

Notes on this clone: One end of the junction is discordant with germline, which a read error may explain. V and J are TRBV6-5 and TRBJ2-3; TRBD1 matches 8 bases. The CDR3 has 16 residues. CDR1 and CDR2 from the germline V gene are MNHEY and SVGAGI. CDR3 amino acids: CASSYSTGVGADKQYF. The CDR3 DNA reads TGTGCCAGCAGTTATTCGACAGGGGTAGGGGCAGATAAGCAGTATTTT.

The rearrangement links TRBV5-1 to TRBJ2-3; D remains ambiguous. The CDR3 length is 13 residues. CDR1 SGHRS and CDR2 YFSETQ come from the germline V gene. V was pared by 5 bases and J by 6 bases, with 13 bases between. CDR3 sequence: CASSIQSFDTQYF. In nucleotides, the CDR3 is TGCGCCAGCAGTATACAGAGTTTCGATACGCAGTATTTT. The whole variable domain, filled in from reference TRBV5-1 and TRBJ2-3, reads KAGVTQTPRYLIKTRGQQVTLSCSPISGHRSVSWYQQTPGQGLQFLFEYFSETQRNKGNFPGRFSGRQFSNSRSEMNVSTLELGDSALYLCASSIQSFDTQYFGPGTRLTVL.

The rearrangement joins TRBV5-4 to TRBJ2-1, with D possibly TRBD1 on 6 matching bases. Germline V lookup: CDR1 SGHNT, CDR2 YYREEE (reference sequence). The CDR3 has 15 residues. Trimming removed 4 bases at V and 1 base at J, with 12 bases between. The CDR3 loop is CASSPRRGSYNEQFF. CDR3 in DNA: TGTGCCAGCAGCCCTCGCAGGGGATCCTACAATGAGCAGTTCTTC.